Listed below are T cell receptor beta chains from one sample, sequenced in a study of cytomegalovirus exposure and HLA in healthy donors. Some clones are missing from TCRdb's copy, which holds only in-frame ones; the method was immunoSEQ multiplex PCR. The table records about 160,000 clones, about four fifths of them present only once. Specimen: PBMCs. The receptors originated from a man younger than 45 in good health and CMV-seronegative. CDR3s leave out the opening cysteine and the closing phenylalanine or tryptophan. The D gene is left open where the match is weak.

d_call v_call cdr3_aa
TRBD1 TRBV11-3 ASSSDRGGTGELF
TRBD2 TRBV7-3 ASRAPSGIDPGELF
TRBD1 TRBV2 AGWDSLNIQY
NA TRBV6-5 ASSPPSGYGDTQY
TRBD2 TRBV9 ASSVVGGEGIEQF
NA TRBV7-9 ASSLKPSRFPNQPQH
NA TRBV30 AWSVIIPEAF
NA TRBV2 ASSGGGGSYNSPLH
NA TRBV19 ASTYTGELF
NA TRBV6-5 ASSFLGGTTDTQY
TRBD1 TRBV7-9 ASSPGQGVGMNTEAF
TRBD1 TRBV19 ASSVVATGDVGEQY
NA TRBV9 ASSFRGEQF
TRBD1 TRBV29-1 SVKRTGISGNTIY
NA TRBV27 ASSGIGALNEQF
TRBD1 TRBV5-6 ASSSTGGAETQY
TRBD2 TRBV2 ASSDLREGPTDTQY
NA TRBV11-2 ASSPRDKLWMEQF
TRBD1 TRBV7-3 ASSLTRQGGTDTQY
NA TRBV4-1 ASSKRGLGATEAF
NA TRBV6-5 ASSYSHSSYNSPLH
NA TRBV30 AWSVLPGGGTLTAF
TRBD1 TRBV5-1 ASSLEGGRGYT
TRBD2 TRBV4-2 ASSQGLAGGNTGELF
TRBD1 TRBV5-4 ASSSGQVAHEQY
NA TRBV25-1 ASSEGLSYNSPLH
NA TRBV6-6 ASSYMGLSTDTQY
NA TRBV18 ASSLWTDYNEQF